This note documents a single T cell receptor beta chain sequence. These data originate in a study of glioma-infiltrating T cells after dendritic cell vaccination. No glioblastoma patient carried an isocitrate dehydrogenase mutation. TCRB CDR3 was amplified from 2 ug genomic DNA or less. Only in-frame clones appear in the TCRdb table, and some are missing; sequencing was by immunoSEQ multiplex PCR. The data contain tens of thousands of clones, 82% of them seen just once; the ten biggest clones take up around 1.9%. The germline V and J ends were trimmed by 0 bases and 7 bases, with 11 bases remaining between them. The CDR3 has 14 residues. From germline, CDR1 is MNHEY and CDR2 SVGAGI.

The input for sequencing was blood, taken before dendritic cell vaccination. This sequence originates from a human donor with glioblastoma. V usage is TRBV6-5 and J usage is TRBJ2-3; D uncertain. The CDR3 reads CASSYSFSQNTQYF. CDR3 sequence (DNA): TGTGCCAGCAGTTACTCGTTTAGCCAGAATACGCAGTATTTT.